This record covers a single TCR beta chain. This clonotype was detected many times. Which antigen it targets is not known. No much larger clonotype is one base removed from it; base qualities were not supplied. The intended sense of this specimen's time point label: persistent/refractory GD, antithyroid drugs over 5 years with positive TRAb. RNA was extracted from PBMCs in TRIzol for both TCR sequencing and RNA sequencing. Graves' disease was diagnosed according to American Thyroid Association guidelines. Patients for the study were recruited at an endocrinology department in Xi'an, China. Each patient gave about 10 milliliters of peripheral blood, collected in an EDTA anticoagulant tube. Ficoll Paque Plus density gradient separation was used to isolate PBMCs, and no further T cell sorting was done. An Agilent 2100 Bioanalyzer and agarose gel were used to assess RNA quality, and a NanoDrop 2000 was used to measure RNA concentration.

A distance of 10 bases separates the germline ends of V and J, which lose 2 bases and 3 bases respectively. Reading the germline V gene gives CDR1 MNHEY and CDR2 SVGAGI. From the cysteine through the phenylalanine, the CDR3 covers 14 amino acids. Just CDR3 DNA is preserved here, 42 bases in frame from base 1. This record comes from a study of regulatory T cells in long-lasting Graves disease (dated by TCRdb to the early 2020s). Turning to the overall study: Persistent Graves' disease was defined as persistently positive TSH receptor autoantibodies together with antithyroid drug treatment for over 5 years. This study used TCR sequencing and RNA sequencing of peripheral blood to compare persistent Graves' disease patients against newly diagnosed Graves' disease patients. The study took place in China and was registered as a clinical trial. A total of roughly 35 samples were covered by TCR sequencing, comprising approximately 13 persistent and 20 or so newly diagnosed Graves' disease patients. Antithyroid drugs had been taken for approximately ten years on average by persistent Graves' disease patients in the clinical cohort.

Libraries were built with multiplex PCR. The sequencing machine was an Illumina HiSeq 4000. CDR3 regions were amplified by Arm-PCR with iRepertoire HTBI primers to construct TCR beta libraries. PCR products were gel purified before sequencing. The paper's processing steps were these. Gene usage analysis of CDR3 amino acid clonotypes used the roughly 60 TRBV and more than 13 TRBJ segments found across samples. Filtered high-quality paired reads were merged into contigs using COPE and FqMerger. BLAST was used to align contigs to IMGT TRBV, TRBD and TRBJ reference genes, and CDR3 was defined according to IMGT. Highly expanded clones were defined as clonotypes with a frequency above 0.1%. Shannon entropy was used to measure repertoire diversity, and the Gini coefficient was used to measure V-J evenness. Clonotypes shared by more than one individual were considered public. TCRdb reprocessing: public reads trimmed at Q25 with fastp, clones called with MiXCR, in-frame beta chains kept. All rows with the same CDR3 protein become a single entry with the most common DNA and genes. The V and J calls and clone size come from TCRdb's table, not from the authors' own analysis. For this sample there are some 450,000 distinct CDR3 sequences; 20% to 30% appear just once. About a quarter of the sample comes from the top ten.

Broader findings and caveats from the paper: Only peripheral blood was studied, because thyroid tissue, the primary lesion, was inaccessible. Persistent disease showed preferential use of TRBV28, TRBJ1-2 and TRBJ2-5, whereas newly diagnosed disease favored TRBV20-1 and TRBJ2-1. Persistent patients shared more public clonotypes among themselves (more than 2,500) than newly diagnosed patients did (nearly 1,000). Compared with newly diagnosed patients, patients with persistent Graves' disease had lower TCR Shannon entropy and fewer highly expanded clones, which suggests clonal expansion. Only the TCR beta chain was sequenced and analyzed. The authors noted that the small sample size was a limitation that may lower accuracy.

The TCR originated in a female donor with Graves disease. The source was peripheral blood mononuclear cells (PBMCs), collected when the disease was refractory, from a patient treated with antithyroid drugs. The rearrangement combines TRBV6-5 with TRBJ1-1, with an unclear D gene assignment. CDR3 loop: CASSYASVDTEAFF. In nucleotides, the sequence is TGTGCCAGCAGTTACGCCTCAGTGGACACTGAAGCTTTCTTT.